One sample yielded the 29 T cell receptor beta chains listed below, sequenced in a study of monozygotic twins with inflammatory bowel disease. Using the 5' RACE reads, TCRdb records one entry per CDR3 protein without DNA. The sample totals around 220,000 distinct CDR3 sequences; its top ten clones hold 7.5% to 8%. Material for sequencing was blood. These receptors were taken from a human donor with ulcerative colitis or Crohn's disease, or a healthy co-twin of an affected twin (not recorded which).

The chain employs TRBV18 and TRBJ1-1; with no DNA, the TCRdb D assignment of TRBD1 cannot be verified. The CDR3 covers 13 residues. The V gene's germline CDR1 is KGHSH and CDR2 LQKENI. CDR3 amino acids: CASLDRGRTEAFF. Looking up the rest from reference TRBV18 and TRBJ1-1 gives the full variable domain: NAGVMQNPRHLVRRRGQEARLRCSPMKGHSHVYWYRQLPEEGLKFMVYLQKENIIDESGMPKERFSAEFPKEGPSILRIQQVVRGDSAAYFCASLDRGRTEAFFGQGTRLTVV.

The genes are TRBV7-8 and TRBJ1-5; there is no DNA to check the TCRdb D call of TRBD1. Germline CDR1 is SGHVS and CDR2 is FQNEAQ. The CDR3 totals 15 residues. The chain's CDR3 is CASSPTGGLNQPQHF.

The rearrangement joins TRBV7-2 to TRBJ2-7. The CDR3 covers 15 residues. Germline CDR1 is SGHTA and CDR2 is FQGNSA. The CDR3 reads CASSLVLGNSYEQYF. The variable domain in full, with the rest retrieved from reference TRBV7-2 and TRBJ2-7, is GAGVSQSPSNKVTEKGKDVELRCDPISGHTALYWYRQSLGQGLEFLIYFQGNSAPDKSGLPSDRFSAERTGGSVSTLTIQRTQQEDSAVYLCASSLVLGNSYEQYFGPGTRLTVT.

This chain joins TRBV27 and TRBJ1-4. Germline-derived CDR1 and CDR2 are MNHEY and SMNVEV (reference sequence). This CDR3 spans 17 amino acids. The CDR3 loop reads CASSRLPSGSLNEKLFF.

This sequence joins TRBV6-5 and TRBJ2-1; there is no DNA to check the TCRdb D call of TRBD2. This CDR3 comprises 15 residues. The V gene's germline CDR1 is MNHEY and CDR2 SVGAGI. This chain's CDR3 is CASRKETSGTSEQFF.

The chain employs TRBV19 and TRBJ2-2; TCRdb lists TRBD1, though no DNA is available to test this call. This CDR3 is built from 17 residues. Per germline, CDR1 LNHDA and CDR2 SQIVND (reference sequence). The CDR3 loop reads CASSPLFGTGYTGELFF.

The chain joins TRBV2 to TRBJ2-7; TCRdb's D gene call, TRBD1, goes unchecked for lack of DNA. The germline gives CDR1 SNHLY, CDR2 FYNNEI. The CDR3 extends over 14 amino acids. The CDR3 loop is CASSRTESSYEQYF. Using reference TRBV2 and TRBJ2-7 for the parts outside the CDR3, the full variable domain is EPEVTQTPSHQVTQMGQEVILRCVPISNHLYFYWYRQILGQKVEFLVSFYNNEISEKSEIFDDQFSVERPDGSNFTLKIRSTKLEDSAMYFCASSRTESSYEQYFGPGTRLTVT.

The CDR3: CASSITGWEGNIQYF. The rearrangement uses TRBV19 and TRBJ2-4. The CDR3 has 15 residues. Germline-derived CDR1 and CDR2 are LNHDA and SQIVND (reference sequence).

The chain is built from TRBV20-1 and TRBJ2-7; TCRdb calls TRBD1, which cannot be checked without DNA. The CDR3 spans 15 residues. Germline assignment: CDR1 DFQATT and CDR2 SNEGSKA (reference sequence). This CDR3 reads CSARDWPGQTYEQYF.

V is TRBV4-3 and J is TRBJ2-7; TCRdb calls TRBD1, which cannot be checked without DNA. The CDR3 sequence is 14 residues long. Germline V gives CDR1 LGHNA, CDR2 YSLEER. CDR3 sequence: CASSQGSGAYEQYF.

The chain carries TRBV12-5 and TRBJ1-2; absent DNA, TCRdb's TRBD1 call cannot be checked. The CDR3 runs 13 residues. Germline CDR1 LGHNT, CDR2 FRNRAP. The CDR3 region is CASGLSQGNGYTF.

The chain employs TRBV2 and TRBJ2-3; TCRdb gives TRBD2 as the D gene, but with no DNA this cannot be confirmed. This CDR3 region has 18 residues. Germline CDR1 is SNHLY and CDR2 is FYNNEI. CDR3 loop: CASSEASWTSGLDTTQYF. Complete variable domain (other parts from reference TRBV2 and TRBJ2-3): EPEVTQTPSHQVTQMGQEVILRCVPISNHLYFYWYRQILGQKVEFLVSFYNNEISEKSEIFDDQFSVERPDGSNFTLKIRSTKLEDSAMYFCASSEASWTSGLDTTQYFGPGTRLTVL.

This chain uses TRBV29-1 with TRBJ1-4. This CDR3 spans 13 amino acids. Germline CDR1 is SQVTM and CDR2 is ANQGSEA. The CDR3 loop is CSVAGSSSEKLFF.

The chain carries TRBV6-5 and TRBJ1-6. From germline, CDR1 is MNHEY and CDR2 SVGAGI. The length of the CDR3 is 16 residues. This chain's CDR3 is CASSYSTPTFNSPLHF.

V gene TRBV5-1 combines with J gene TRBJ1-4; lacking DNA, the TRBD1 call made by TCRdb goes unchecked. Looked up from germline, CDR1 is SGHRS and CDR2 is YFSETQ. The CDR3 sequence is 16 residues long. This chain's CDR3 is CASSPGTGTTNEKLFF. Complete variable domain (other parts from reference TRBV5-1 and TRBJ1-4): KAGVTQTPRYLIKTRGQQVTLSCSPISGHRSVSWYQQTPGQGLQFLFEYFSETQRNKGNFPGRFSGRQFSNSRSEMNVSTLELGDSALYLCASSPGTGTTNEKLFFGSGTQLSVL.

This chain uses TRBV9 with TRBJ2-5; the TRBD1 assignment by TCRdb is unverifiable without DNA. The CDR3 loop spans 16 amino acids. Germline CDR1 is SGDLS and CDR2 is YYNGEE. The CDR3 sequence: CASSVDKGGRQETQYF.

V gene TRBV12-3 or TRBV12-4 combines with J gene TRBJ1-5. The CDR3 covers 14 residues. CDR3: CASSYTYSNQPQHF.

The chain uses TRBV3-1 and TRBJ2-7; the D call from TCRdb, TRBD1, cannot be confirmed without DNA. CDR1 and CDR2 from the germline V gene are LGHDT and YNNKEL (reference sequence). The CDR3 runs 14 residues. CDR3 sequence reads: CASSQGTVNYEQYF.

The chain joins TRBV15 to TRBJ2-2; the D call of TRBD1 rests on TCRdb alone, since no DNA is present to check it. Germline loops: CDR1 LNHNV, CDR2 YYDKDF (reference sequence). CDR3 length: 15 residues. CDR3 sequence reads: CATSRAQGATGELFF. Full variable domain (rest looked up from reference TRBV15 and TRBJ2-2): DAMVIQNPRYQVTQFGKPVTLSCSQTLNHNVMYWYQQKSSQAPKLLFHYYDKDFNNEADTPDNFQSRRPNTSFCFLDIRSPGLGDTAMYLCATSRAQGATGELFFGEGSRLTVL.

The genes are TRBV4-3 and TRBJ2-5; no DNA is available, so the TRBD2 call from TCRdb remains unchecked. Germline CDR1 and CDR2: LGHNA and YSLEER. CDR3 length equals 15 residues. The CDR3 protein is CASSPVSGRGQTQYF.

This rearrangement joins TRBV7-2 to TRBJ2-2; TCRdb lists TRBD1, though no DNA is available to test this call. CDR1 SGHTA and CDR2 FQGNSA come from the germline V gene. The CDR3 spans 15 residues. This CDR3 reads CASSLRTGGPGELFF.

The V gene is TRBV6-6, the J gene TRBJ2-7; the TCRdb call, TRBD1, lacks DNA for checking. The CDR3 spans 14 residues. Germline V gives CDR1 MNHNY, CDR2 SVGAGI (reference sequence). CDR3 in amino acids: CASSPRDLTYEQYF.

CDR3 protein: CSVGEGQGSYGYTF. The chain carries TRBV29-1 and TRBJ1-2. The length of the CDR3 is 14 residues. The germline CDR1 and CDR2 sequences are SQVTM and ANQGSEA.

The genes are TRBV12-3 or TRBV12-4 and TRBJ1-6; TCRdb's D gene call, TRBD1, goes unchecked for lack of DNA. The CDR3 is made up of 14 amino acids. The CDR3 region is CASRTNRGNSPLHF.

The rearrangement links TRBV6-5 to TRBJ2-7; TCRdb returns TRBD2, unconfirmable since there is no DNA. CDR1 is MNHEY and CDR2 is SVGAGI in the germline V gene. This CDR3 region has 15 residues. The CDR3 loop reads CASSLTSGPSYEQYF.

The gene calls are TRBV7-9 and TRBJ2-5. The CDR3 contains 14 residues. The germline CDR1 and CDR2 sequences are SEHNR and FQNEAQ (reference sequence). The CDR3 region is CASSLRTAEETQYF.

This rearrangement joins TRBV6-1 to TRBJ1-2; the D gene TCRdb calls, TRBD1, cannot be checked with no DNA. The CDR3 has 14 amino acids. The germline gives CDR1 MNHNS, CDR2 SASEGT. CDR3 protein: CASSRRDRGGGYTF.

The CDR3 reads CASSTSGSQRNEQFF. This sequence joins TRBV12-3 or TRBV12-4 and TRBJ2-1; lacking DNA, the TRBD2 call made by TCRdb goes unchecked. The CDR3 covers 15 residues.

This chain links TRBV2 with TRBJ1-1; TCRdb's assignment of TRBD1 cannot be checked, as there is no DNA. Germline V gives CDR1 SNHLY, CDR2 FYNNEI. The CDR3 runs to 16 residues. The CDR3: CASSGGRGRPDTEAFF. Combining the CDR3 with reference TRBV2 and TRBJ1-1 gives the whole variable domain EPEVTQTPSHQVTQMGQEVILRCVPISNHLYFYWYRQILGQKVEFLVSFYNNEISEKSEIFDDQFSVERPDGSNFTLKIRSTKLEDSAMYFCASSGGRGRPDTEAFFGQGTRLTVV.